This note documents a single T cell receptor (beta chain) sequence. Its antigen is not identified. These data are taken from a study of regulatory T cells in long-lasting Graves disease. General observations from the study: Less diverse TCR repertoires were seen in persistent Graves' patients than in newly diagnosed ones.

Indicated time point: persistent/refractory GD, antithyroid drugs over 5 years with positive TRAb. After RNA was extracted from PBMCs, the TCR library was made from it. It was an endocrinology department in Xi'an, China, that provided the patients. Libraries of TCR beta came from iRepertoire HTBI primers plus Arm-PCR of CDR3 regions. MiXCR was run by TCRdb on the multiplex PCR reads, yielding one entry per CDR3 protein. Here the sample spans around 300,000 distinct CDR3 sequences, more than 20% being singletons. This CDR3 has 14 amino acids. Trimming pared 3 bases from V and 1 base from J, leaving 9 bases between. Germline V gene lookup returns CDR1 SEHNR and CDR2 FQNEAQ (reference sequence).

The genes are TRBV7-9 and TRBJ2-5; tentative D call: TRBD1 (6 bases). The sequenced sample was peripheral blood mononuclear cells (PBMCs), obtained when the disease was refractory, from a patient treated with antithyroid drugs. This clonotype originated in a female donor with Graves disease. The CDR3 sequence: CASSFRQAQETQYF. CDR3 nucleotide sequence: TGTGCCAGCAGCTTCCGACAGGCCCAAGAGACCCAGTACTTC.